The 8 T cell receptor beta chains reported below all come from one sample, sequenced in a study of cytomegalovirus exposure and HLA in healthy donors. TCRdb keeps only in-frame clones here, not all; method: immunoSEQ multiplex PCR. The data show fewer than 130,000 clones, roughly 87% seen once. The source material was PBMCs. Receptor source: a woman between 18 and 29 years old in good health and CMV-seronegative.

The CDR3 coding sequence is TGTGCCAGCAGCCCGGGGACAAGGGGATGGCCTGAAGCTTTCTTT. The encoded protein is CASSPGTRGWPEAFF. The chain recombines TRBV6-1 with TRBJ1-1; D is possibly TRBD1 (6 bases). Trimming removed 6 bases from V and 6 bases from J, with 20 bases in between. CDR1 and CDR2 (germline): MNHNS, SASEGT. This CDR3 spans 15 amino acids.

V and J are TRBV28 and TRBJ2-7; D not resolved. Germline CDR1 MDHEN, CDR2 SYDVKM. CDR3 length equals 11 residues. Trimming removed 2 bases from V and 5 bases from J, with 4 bases in between. CDR3 nucleotide sequence: TGTGCCAGCAGTTTACTAAACGAGCAGTACTTC. Amino acid sequence: CASSLLNEQYF.

This CDR3 is CASRSTGGATDTQYF. As DNA, the CDR3 is TGTGCCAGTAGAAGTACAGGGGGAGCGACAGATACGCAGTATTTT. This chain uses TRBV19 with TRBJ2-3; 8 nucleotides match TRBD1. Losses at the gene ends were 6 bases for V and 3 bases for J; bases not matched to a gene: 8. CDR1 LNHDA and CDR2 SQIVND come from the germline V gene (reference sequence). This CDR3 comprises 15 residues.

CDR3 sequence reads: CASSWTRDYLRDTQYF. CDR3 DNA sequence: TGTGCCAGCAGCTGGACCCGGGACTATCTACGAGATACGCAGTATTTT. The V call is TRBV5-8, the J call TRBJ2-3; 7 bases fit TRBD2. The germline CDR1 and CDR2 sequences are SGHTS and YDEGEE. The trim removed 3 bases at V and 5 bases at J, leaving 12 bases unmatched. The CDR3 length is 16 residues.

The chain carries TRBV28 and TRBJ1-2, with 9 bases lining up with TRBD1. The CDR3 covers 15 residues. The ends lost 6 bases at V and 5 bases at J; junction bases unmatched: 10. Germline lookup yields CDR1 MDHEN and CDR2 SYDVKM. The CDR3 loop reads CASSLGGQGRYGYTF. DNA of the CDR3: TGTGCCAGCAGCCTCGGGGGACAGGGAAGATATGGCTACACCTTC.

This sequence joins TRBV30 and TRBJ1-5; the D is unclear. The germline V gene encodes CDR1 GTSNPN and CDR2 SVGIG (reference sequence). With 1 base removed from V and 8 bases from J, the gap between germline ends came to 9 bases. This CDR3 comprises 12 residues. The DNA of the CDR3 is TGTGCCTGGAGTGGTTGGCAGGAGCCCCAGCATTTT. Its protein product is CAWSGWQEPQHF.

The chain couples TRBV30 to TRBJ2-1, with 9 nucleotides matching TRBD1. There are 14 residues in the CDR3. The germline CDR1 and CDR2 sequences are GTSNPN and SVGIG (reference sequence). Written as DNA, the CDR3 is TGTACCTTGGTTGTACAGGGGGCGAACAATGAGCAGTTCTTC. As protein: CTLVVQGANNEQFF.

This chain joins TRBV30 and TRBJ2-7, with 8 bases lining up with TRBD2. The V segment lost 3 bases and the J segment 5 bases; nucleotides outside the gene matches: 6. Germline V gene sequence: CDR1 GTSNPN, CDR2 SVGIG (reference sequence). The CDR3 has 13 amino acids. CDR3 loop: CAWSVAGLNEQYF. In DNA form, the CDR3 reads TGTGCCTGGAGCGTAGCGGGACTAAACGAGCAGTACTTC.